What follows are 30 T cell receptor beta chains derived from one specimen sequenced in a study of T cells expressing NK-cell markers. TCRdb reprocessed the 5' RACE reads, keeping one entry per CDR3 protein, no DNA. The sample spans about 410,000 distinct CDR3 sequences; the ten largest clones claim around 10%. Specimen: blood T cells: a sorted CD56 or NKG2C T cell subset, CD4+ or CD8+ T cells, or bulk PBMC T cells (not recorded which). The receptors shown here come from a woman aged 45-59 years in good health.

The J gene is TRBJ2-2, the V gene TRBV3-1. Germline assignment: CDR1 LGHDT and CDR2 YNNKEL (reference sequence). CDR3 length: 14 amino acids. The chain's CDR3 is CASSQAFNTGELFF.

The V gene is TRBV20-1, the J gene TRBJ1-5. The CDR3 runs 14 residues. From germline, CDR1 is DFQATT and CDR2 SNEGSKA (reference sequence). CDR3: CSATPRQVNQPQHF.

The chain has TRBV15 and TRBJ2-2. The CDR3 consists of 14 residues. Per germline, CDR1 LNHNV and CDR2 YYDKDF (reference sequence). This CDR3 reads CATSRVWSTGELFF.

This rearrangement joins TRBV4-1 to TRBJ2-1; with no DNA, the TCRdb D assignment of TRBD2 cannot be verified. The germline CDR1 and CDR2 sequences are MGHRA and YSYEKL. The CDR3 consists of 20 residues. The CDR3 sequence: CASSQEGGGGWIAGPNEQFF.

CDR3: CAISEVQQVAYEQYF. The V call is TRBV10-3, the J call TRBJ2-7. CDR3 length: 15 residues. The germline V gene has CDR1 ENHRY and CDR2 SYGVKD.

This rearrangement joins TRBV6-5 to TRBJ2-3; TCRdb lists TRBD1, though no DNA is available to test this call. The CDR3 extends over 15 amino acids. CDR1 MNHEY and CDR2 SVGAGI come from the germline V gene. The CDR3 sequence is CASRPRDRGGDTQYF.

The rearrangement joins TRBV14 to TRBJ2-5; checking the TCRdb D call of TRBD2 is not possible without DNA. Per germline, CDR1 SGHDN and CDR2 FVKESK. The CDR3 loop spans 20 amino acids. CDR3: CASSQESDLGLAEFRETQYF.

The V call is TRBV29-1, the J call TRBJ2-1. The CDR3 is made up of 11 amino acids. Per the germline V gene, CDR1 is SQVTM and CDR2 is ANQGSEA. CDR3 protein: CSVHDWNEQFF.

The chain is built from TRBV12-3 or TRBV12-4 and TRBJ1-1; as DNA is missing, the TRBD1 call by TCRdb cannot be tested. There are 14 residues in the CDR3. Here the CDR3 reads CASSRTGASTEAFF.

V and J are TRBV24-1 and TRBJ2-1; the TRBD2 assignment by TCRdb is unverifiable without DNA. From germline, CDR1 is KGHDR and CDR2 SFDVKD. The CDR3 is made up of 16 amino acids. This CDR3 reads CATSDKLAGFYNEQFF.

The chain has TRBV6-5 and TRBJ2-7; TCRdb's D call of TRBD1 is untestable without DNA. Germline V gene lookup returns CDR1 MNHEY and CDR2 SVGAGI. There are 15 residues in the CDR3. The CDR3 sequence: CASSYEGAGDGEQYF.

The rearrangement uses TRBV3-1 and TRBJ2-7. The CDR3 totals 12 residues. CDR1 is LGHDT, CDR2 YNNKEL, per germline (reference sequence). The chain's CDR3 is CASSLRKGEQYF.

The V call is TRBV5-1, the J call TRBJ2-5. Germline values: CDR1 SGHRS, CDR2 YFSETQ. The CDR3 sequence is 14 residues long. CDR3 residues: CASSRGSYQETQYF.

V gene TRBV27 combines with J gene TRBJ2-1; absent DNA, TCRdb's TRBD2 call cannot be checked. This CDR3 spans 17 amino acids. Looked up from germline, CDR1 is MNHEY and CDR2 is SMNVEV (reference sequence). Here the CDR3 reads CASSLFPAGLRNNEQFF.

This CDR3 reads CASREQTGANVLTF. J is TRBJ2-6 and V is TRBV5-1. The CDR3 covers 14 residues. CDR1 and CDR2 (germline): SGHRS, YFSETQ.

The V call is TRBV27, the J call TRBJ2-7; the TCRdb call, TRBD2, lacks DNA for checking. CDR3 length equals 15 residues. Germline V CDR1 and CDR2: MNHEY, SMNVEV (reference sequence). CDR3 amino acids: CASSPQGLAWGEQYF.

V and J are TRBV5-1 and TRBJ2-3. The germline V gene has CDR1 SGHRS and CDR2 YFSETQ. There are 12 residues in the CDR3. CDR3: CASSLASDTQYF.

CDR3 loop: CASSLEGIGEQYF. V is TRBV7-3 and J is TRBJ2-7; TCRdb gives TRBD2 as the D gene, but with no DNA this cannot be confirmed. This CDR3 has 13 amino acids. CDR1 and CDR2 (germline): SGHTA, FQGTGA.

CDR3 in amino acids: CSASRDASYEQYF. V and J are TRBV20-1 and TRBJ2-7; as DNA is missing, the TRBD1 call by TCRdb cannot be tested. CDR1 and CDR2 from the germline V gene are DFQATT and SNEGSKA (reference sequence). The CDR3 is 13 amino acids.

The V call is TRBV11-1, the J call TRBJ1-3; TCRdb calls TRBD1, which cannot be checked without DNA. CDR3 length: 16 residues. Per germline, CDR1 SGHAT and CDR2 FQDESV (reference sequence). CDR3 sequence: CASRRGHPVSGNTIYF.

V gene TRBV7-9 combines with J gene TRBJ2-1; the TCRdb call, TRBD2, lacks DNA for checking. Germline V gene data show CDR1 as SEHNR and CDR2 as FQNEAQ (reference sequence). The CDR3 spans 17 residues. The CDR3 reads CASSRTAGAVGGNEQFF.

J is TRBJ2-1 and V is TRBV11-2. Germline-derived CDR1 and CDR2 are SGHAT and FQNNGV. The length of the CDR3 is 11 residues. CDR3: CASSRREEQFF.

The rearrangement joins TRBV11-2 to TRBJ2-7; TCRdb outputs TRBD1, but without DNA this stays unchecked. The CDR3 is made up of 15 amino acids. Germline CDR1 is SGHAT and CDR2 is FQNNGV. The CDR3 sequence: CASSFAPGQAGEQYF. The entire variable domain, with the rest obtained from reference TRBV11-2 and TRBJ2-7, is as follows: EAGVAQSPRYKIIEKRQSVAFWCNPISGHATLYWYQQILGQGPKLLIQFQNNGVVDDSQLPKDRFSAERLKGVDSTLKIQPAKLEDSAVYLCASSFAPGQAGEQYFGPGTRLTVT.

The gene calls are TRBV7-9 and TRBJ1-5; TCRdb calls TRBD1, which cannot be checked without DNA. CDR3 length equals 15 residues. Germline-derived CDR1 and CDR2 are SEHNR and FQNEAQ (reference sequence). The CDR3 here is CASSFRSGCNQPQHF.

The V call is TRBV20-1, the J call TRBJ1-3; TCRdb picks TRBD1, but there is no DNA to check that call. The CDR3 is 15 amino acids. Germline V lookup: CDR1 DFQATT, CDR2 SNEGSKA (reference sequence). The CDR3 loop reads CSATTTGGSGNTIYF.

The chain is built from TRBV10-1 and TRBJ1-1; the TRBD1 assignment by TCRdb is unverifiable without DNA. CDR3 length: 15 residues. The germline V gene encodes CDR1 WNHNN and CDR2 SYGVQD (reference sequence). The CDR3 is CASSESGGGRTEAFF.

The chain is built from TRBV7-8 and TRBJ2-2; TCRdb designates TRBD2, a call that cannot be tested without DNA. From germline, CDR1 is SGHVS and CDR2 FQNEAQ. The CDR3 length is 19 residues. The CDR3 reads CASSLRASGRRGATGELFF.

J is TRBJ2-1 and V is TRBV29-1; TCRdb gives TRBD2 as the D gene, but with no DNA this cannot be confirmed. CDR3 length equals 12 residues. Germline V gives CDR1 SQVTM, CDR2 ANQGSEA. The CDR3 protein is CSGRDYNNEQFF.

CDR3 amino acids: CASSLPPPDKNIQYF. The chain combines TRBV12-3 or TRBV12-4 with TRBJ2-4; TCRdb lists TRBD1, though no DNA is available to test this call. This CDR3 comprises 15 residues.

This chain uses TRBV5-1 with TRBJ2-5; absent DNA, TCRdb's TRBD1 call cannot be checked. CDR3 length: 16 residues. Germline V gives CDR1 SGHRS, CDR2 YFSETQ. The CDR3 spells CASSPSGTAPQETQYF.